A selection of T cell receptor beta chains follows, all from one sample in a study of post-analysis software for immune sequencing data. TCRdb redid the calling of the PCR reads with MiXCR, one entry per CDR3 protein. The data show about 770,000 distinct CDR3 sequences, about 45% seen once. Sequenced input: blood. Receptor source: a girl aged 10 to 17 with multiple sclerosis. The CDR3 runs from the conserved cysteine through the conserved F or W. The D gene is left open where the match is weak. The size field is filled for only some rows; it gives once, few, many or a size class.

clone size,V gene,J gene,D gene,CDR3 DNA,CDR3 protein
-,TRBV30,TRBJ2-5,-,TGTGCCTGGAGAACCTCGACGGCCTTCCAAGAGACCCAGTACTTC,CAWRTSTAFQETQYF
-,TRBV6-7,TRBJ2-7,-,TGTGCCAGCAGTTACGAGGTCTGGGGGGTGACCTACGAGCAGTACTTC,CASSYEVWGVTYEQYF
-,TRBV9,TRBJ2-4,-,TGTGCCAGCAGCGAGTCAGGGCAGAACATTCAGTACTTC,CASSESGQNIQYF
-,TRBV9,TRBJ2-1,-,TGTGCCAGCAGCGTAGAGGGTTCACAGGGCGATGAGCAGTTCTTC,CASSVEGSQGDEQFF
-,TRBV7-9,TRBJ2-1,TRBD2,TGTGCCAGCAGGGGGAGGGCCTCCGACAATGAGCAGTTCTTC,CASRGRASDNEQFF
few,TRBV15,TRBJ2-5,TRBD2,TGTGCCACCAGCAGAGATAGCGGGAGAGGGGAGACCCAGTACTTC,CATSRDSGRGETQYF
-,TRBV6-1,TRBJ2-1,TRBD2,TGTGCCAGCAGTGAGGCTAGCGGGAATGGGAATGAGCAGTTCTTC,CASSEASGNGNEQFF
-,TRBV20-1,TRBJ1-5,-,TGCAGTGCCCGGGGGGGGCAGGGTCGACAGCCCCAGCATTTT,CSARGGQGRQPQHF
-,TRBV20-1,TRBJ2-1,-,TGCAGTGCTAAAGGGGTCCTCTTCCACCTCAATGAGCAGTTCTTC,CSAKGVLFHLNEQFF
few,TRBV24-1,TRBJ2-1,-,TGTGCCACCAGTGAGTTGGCTAGTAGGCGCCATGAGCAGTTCTTC,CATSELASRRHEQFF
-,TRBV20-1,TRBJ2-2,TRBD1,TGCAGTGCTAGGAATCCGGGGACAGGGACGAACACCGGGGAGCTGTTTTTT,CSARNPGTGTNTGELFF
-,TRBV20-1,TRBJ2-3,-,TGCAGTGCTGGAGAAACTAGCACCACAGATACGCAGTATTTT,CSAGETSTTDTQYF
few,TRBV6-6,TRBJ2-7,TRBD1,TGTGCCAGCAGTCCCTCCTGGACAGGGACGGACGAGCAGTACTTC,CASSPSWTGTDEQYF
-,TRBV7-8,TRBJ2-1,-,TGTGCCAGCAGCGTATCCCCAGGTAGCGGAGCCTACAATGAGCAGTTCTTC,CASSVSPGSGAYNEQFF
-,TRBV9,TRBJ2-1,-,TGTGCCAGCAGCGTAGAACCTTACAATGAGCAGTTCTTC,CASSVEPYNEQFF
-,TRBV20-1,TRBJ2-1,TRBD2,TGCAGTGCTAGAGACGGAGGGCTAGCGGGAGAGGGTGAGCAGTTCTTC,CSARDGGLAGEGEQFF
-,TRBV6-5,TRBJ2-1,-,TGTGCCAGCAGTCCCGGACTAACTGGAAATGAGCAGTTCTTC,CASSPGLTGNEQFF
-,TRBV20-1,TRBJ2-7,-,TGCAGTGCTAGACGCCCGGACAGCACCTACGAGCAGTACTTC,CSARRPDSTYEQYF
-,TRBV6-1,TRBJ1-4,TRBD1,TGTGTATCGGGACAGAGTGCAACTAATGAAAAACTGTTTTTT,CVSGQSATNEKLFF
few,TRBV18,TRBJ2-3,TRBD2,TGTGCCAGCTCACCTAGCGGGAGTCCCCCGGGAGATACGCAGTATTTT,CASSPSGSPPGDTQYF
-,TRBV7-9,TRBJ1-2,-,TGTGCCAGCAGCCCGTACAGGGACGGCTACACCTTC,CASSPYRDGYTF
few,TRBV29-1,TRBJ1-2,-,TGCAGCGTTGAAGTTGGGTGGACGGAGGGCTACACCTTC,CSVEVGWTEGYTF
few,TRBV6-5,TRBJ1-4,-,TGTGCCAGCAGTTACTCCACAGGAGCTATTGACAAACTGTTTTTT,CASSYSTGAIDKLFF
-,TRBV4-1,TRBJ1-1,TRBD1,TGCGCCAGCAGCCAGGACAGGTTGAACACTGAAGCTTTCTTT,CASSQDRLNTEAFF
-,TRBV12-3/TRBV12-4,TRBJ2-1,TRBD1,TGTGCCAGCAACCAGGGGGCTTTCGCAGGCCTCAATGAGCAGTTCTTC,CASNQGAFAGLNEQFF
-,TRBV27,TRBJ1-6,TRBD1,TGTGCCAGCAGGAGGGGACAGCTCGTGTCGTCACCCCTCCACTTT,CASRRGQLVSSPLHF
few,TRBV25-1,TRBJ2-5,-,TGTGCCAGCAAGGGATCGAGGGGATGGTATGAGACCCAGTACTTC,CASKGSRGWYETQYF
few,TRBV24-1,TRBJ2-1,TRBD1,TGTGCCACCAGTGACCTGGGACAGGGGGTTGAGGAGCAGTTCTTC,CATSDLGQGVEEQFF
-,TRBV20-1,TRBJ1-1,TRBD1,TGCAGTGCTAGAGCCTTTGACAGGGGCACTGAAGCTTTCTTT,CSARAFDRGTEAFF
-,TRBV3-1,TRBJ2-5,-,TGTGCCAGCAGCCAATTGGGAGGGGGAAGCTACAAGCAGTACTTC,CASSQLGGGSYKQYF
-,TRBV6-5,TRBJ1-4,-,TGTGCCAGCAGTTACTCTCCCGTTAGGGGGGATGAAAAACTGTTTTTT,CASSYSPVRGDEKLFF
few,TRBV15,TRBJ2-1,-,TGTGCCACCAGCAGAGATCCCCTAATCGATGAGCAGTTCTTC,CATSRDPLIDEQFF
-,TRBV24-1,TRBJ2-2,-,TGTGCCACCAGTGGTGTAGACACCGGGGAGCTGTTTTTT,CATSGVDTGELFF
-,TRBV10-3,TRBJ1-1,-,TGTGCCATCAGTGATCGAGGGAAGAACACTGAAGCTTTCTTT,CAISDRGKNTEAFF
few,TRBV12-3/TRBV12-4,TRBJ2-1,TRBD2,TGTGCCAGCACCTCTTGGACTAGCGGGAGCTACAATGAGCAGTTCTTC,CASTSWTSGSYNEQFF
-,TRBV9,TRBJ2-7,TRBD2,TGTGCCAGCAGCGTAGGGGGGGGAAGCTCCTACAATGAGCAGTACTTC,CASSVGGGSSYNEQYF
-,TRBV7-7,TRBJ2-5,TRBD1,TGTGCTAGCAGCCCCGGACAGGGGATAGGGACCCAGTACTTC,CASSPGQGIGTQYF
-,TRBV5-5,TRBJ2-1,TRBD2,TGTGCCAGCCTCACGGGGACTAGCGTCTACAATGAGCAGTTCTTC,CASLTGTSVYNEQFF
few,TRBV6-5,TRBJ2-7,TRBD2,TGTGCCAGCAGGGGGACTAGCTTTAGCTCCTACGAGCAGTACTTC,CASRGTSFSSYEQYF
-,TRBV15,TRBJ1-3,-,TGTGCCACCAGCACCCCCTTTACAGCTTCCTCTGGAAACACCATATATTTT,CATSTPFTASSGNTIYF
-,TRBV9,TRBJ2-1,TRBD2,TGTGCCAGCAGCGTAGCCGGACTAGCGGGAGTCAATGAGCAGTTCTTC,CASSVAGLAGVNEQFF
-,TRBV20-1,TRBJ1-2,-,TGCAGTGTCCAGACCGTCTATGGCTACACCTTC,CSVQTVYGYTF
-,TRBV20-1,TRBJ2-1,-,TGCAGTGGAAGAGACGGGGTTAGCGCGAACAATGAGCAGTTCTTC,CSGRDGVSANNEQFF
-,TRBV6-5,TRBJ1-2,TRBD1,TGTGCCAGCAGTCTGGGTGCCGGGACAGGCTATGGCTACACCTTC,CASSLGAGTGYGYTF
few,TRBV28,TRBJ1-5,TRBD1,TGTGCCAGCAGTGACCGACAGGGGGCGGTCAATCAGCCCCAGCATTTT,CASSDRQGAVNQPQHF
-,TRBV25-1,TRBJ2-3,TRBD1,TGTGCCAGCAGTGAATTCAGGGGGCAGTTAGATACGCAGTATTTT,CASSEFRGQLDTQYF
few,TRBV7-9,TRBJ2-6,TRBD1,TGTGCCAGCAGCTGGGGACAGGGTTTCATTTCTGGGGCCAACGTCCTGACTTTC,CASSWGQGFISGANVLTF
-,TRBV10-3,TRBJ2-3,-,TGTGCCATCAGTGTAGGGCTAGCCACAGATACGCAGTATTTT,CAISVGLATDTQYF
-,TRBV4-3,TRBJ2-3,-,TGCGCCAGCAGCCAGGCGGGCGCTGCGACGCAGTATTTT,CASSQAGAATQYF